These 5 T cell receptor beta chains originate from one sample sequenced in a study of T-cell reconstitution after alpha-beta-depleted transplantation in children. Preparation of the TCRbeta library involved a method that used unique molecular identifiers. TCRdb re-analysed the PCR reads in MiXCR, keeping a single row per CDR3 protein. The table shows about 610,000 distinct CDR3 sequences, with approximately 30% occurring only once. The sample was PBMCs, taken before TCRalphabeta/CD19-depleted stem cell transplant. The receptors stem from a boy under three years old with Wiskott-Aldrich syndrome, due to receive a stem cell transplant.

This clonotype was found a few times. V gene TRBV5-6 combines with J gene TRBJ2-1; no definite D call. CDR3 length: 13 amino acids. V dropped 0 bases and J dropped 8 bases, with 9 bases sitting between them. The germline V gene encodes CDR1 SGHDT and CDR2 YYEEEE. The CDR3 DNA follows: TGTGCCAGCAGCTTGGTGGGGTTCCATGAGCAGTTCTTC. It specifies CASSLVGFHEQFF.

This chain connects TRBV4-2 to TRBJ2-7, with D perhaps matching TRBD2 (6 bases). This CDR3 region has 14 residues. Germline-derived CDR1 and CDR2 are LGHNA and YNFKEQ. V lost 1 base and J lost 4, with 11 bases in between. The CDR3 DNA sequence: TGTGCCAGCAGCCAAGCTAGGGAGGTTTACGAGCAGTACTTC. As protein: CASSQAREVYEQYF.

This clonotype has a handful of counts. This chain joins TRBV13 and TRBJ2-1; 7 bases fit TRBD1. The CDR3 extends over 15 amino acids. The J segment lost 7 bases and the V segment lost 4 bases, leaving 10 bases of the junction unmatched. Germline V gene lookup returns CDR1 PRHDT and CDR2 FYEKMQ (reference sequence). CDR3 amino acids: CASSSRQGLRNEQFF. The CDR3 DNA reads TGTGCCAGCAGCTCCCGACAGGGCTTGAGGAATGAGCAGTTCTTC.

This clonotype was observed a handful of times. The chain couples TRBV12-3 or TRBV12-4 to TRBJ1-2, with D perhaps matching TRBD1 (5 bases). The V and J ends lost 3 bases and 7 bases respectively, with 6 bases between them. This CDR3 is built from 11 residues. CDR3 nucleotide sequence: TGTGCCAGCAGTTTGGGGCTTGGCTACACCTTC. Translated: CASSLGLGYTF.

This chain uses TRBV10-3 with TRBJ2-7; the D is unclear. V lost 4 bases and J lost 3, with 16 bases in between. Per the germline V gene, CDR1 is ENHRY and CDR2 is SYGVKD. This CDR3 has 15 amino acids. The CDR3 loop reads CAISVWEGRSYEQYF. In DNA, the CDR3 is TGTGCCATCAGTGTATGGGAAGGCAGGAGCTACGAGCAGTACTTC.